Included here is one TCR beta chain sequence, with context. CDR1 and CDR2 from the germline V gene are LGHNA and YSLEER. Trimming cost V 2 bases and J 7 bases, with 11 bases left between them. The CDR3 runs to 14 residues. Per the authors' pipeline: The authors estimated nucleated cell counts from reference gene primer amplification. Clones were sequenced by immunoSEQ multiplex PCR, and TCRdb holds only the in-frame ones, with some missing. Clonal size and the V and J genes are those of that table, whereas D and trimming came from the DNA. The sample lists approximately 250,000 clones; around 80% were seen once. The data are from a study of blood T cell repertoires in COVID-19. On the study more broadly: Some COVID-19 samples were acute and others convalescent; all came from the United States, Italy and Spain. PBMCs, B-cell-depleted T cells, or T cells provided the cDNA or gDNA that made up the material.

The sequenced sample consisted of peripheral blood. The clonotype comes from a man aged 35 to 55 who had recovered from COVID-19. The chain carries TRBV4-3 and TRBJ2-2; unclear D gene. The CDR3 DNA is TGCGCCAGCAGCCAAAATATATTTAGCGGGGAGCTGTTTTTT. Its translation: CASSQNIFSGELFF.